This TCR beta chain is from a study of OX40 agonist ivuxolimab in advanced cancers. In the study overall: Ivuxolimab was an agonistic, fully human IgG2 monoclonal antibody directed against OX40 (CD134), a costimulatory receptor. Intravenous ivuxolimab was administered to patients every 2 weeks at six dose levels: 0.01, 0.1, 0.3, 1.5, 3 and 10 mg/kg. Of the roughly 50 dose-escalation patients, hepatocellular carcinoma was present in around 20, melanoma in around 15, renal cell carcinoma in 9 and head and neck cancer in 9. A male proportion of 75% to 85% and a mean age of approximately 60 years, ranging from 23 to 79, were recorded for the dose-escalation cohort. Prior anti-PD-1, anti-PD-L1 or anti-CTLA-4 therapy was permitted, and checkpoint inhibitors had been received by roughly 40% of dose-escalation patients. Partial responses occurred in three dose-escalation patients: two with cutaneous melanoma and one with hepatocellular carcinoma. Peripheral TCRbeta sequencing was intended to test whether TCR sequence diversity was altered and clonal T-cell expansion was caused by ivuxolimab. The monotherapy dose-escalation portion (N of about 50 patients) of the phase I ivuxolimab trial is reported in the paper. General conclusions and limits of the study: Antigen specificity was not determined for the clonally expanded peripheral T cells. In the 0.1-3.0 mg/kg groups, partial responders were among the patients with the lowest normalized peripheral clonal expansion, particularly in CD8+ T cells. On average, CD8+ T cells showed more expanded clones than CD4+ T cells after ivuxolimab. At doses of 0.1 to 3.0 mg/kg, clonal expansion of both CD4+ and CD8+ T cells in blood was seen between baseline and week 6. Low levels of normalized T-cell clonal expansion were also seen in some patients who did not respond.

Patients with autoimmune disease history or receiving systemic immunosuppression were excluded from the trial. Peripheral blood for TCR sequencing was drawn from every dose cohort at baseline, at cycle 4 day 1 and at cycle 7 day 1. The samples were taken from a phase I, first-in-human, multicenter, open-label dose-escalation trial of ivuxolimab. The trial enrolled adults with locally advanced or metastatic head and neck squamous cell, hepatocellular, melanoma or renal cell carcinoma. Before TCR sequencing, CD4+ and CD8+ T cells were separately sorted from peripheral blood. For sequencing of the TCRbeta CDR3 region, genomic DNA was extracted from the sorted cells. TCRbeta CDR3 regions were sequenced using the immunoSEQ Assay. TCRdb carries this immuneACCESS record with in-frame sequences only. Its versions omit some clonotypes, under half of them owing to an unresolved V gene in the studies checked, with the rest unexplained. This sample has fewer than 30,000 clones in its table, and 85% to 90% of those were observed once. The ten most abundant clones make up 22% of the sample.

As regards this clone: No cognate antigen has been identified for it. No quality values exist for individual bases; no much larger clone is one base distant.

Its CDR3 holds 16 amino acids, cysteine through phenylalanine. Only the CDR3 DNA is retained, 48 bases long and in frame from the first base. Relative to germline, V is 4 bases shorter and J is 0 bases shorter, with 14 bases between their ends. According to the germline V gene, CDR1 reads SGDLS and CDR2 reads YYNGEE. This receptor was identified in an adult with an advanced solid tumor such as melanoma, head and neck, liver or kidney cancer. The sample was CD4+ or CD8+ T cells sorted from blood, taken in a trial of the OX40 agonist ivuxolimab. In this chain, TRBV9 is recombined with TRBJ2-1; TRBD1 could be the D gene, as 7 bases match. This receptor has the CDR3 CASSTPGGGSYNEQFF. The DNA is TGTGCCAGCAGCACCCCAGGGGGAGGCTCCTACAATGAGCAGTTCTTC.